The source of this TCR beta chain is a study of T-cell memory formation after mild COVID-19. Study as a whole: TCR clusters were largely donor specific.

Study results and limitations: The main location of contracting CD4+ clones was CM and EM, and that of contracting CD8+ clones was EMRA.

The CDR3 length is 15 residues. V lost 6 bases to trimming and J lost 1 base; unmatched junction nucleotides: 3. With respect to this clonotype: What it recognizes is unknown.

TCRdb re-derived calls from the 5' RACE reads in MiXCR, one entry per CDR3 protein. The repertoire holds about 150,000 distinct CDR3 sequences, with roughly 15% as singletons. Sequences were obtained from PBMCs or a T cell subset sorted from them (not recorded which). The J gene is TRBJ2-3, the V gene TRBV12-3 or TRBV12-4, with 11 bases fitting TRBD2. The TCR was taken from an adult woman who had mild COVID-19 (a few samples of this study predate the infection). Cell type and time point are not known. CDR3: CASSTSGGGTDTQYF. Here the CDR3 DNA reads TGTGCCAGCAGCACTAGCGGGGGAGGCACAGATACGCAGTATTTT.